The 24 T cell receptor beta chains below all came from one sample that was sequenced in a study of T cell repertoires in cytomegalovirus infection. Each CDR3 protein is one row after TCRdb ran MiXCR on the reads. The sample contains hundreds of thousands of distinct CDR3 sequences, about 30% of which appear only once. The antigens of these receptors remain unknown. The specimen comprised cultured PBMCs, sampled from culture after CMV antigen stimulation. The receptors here all came from a human donor in good health (CMV status not recorded). Some clones in this sample may be carry-over from other donors' samples.

This clonotype showed up just a few times. The chain recombines TRBV7-2 with TRBJ2-1; D unclear. Germline lookup yields CDR1 SGHTA and CDR2 FQGNSA. V gave up 0 bases and J gave up 10 bases, with 10 bases separating them. The CDR3 is made up of 13 amino acids. The CDR3 DNA follows: TGTGCCAGCAGCTTAGCAGGTCCCAAAGAGCAGTTCTTC. Translated, it gives CASSLAGPKEQFF. The full variable domain, its missing parts supplied by reference TRBV7-2 and TRBJ2-1, is GAGVSQSPSNKVTEKGKDVELRCDPISGHTALYWYRQSLGQGLEFLIYFQGNSAPDKSGLPSDRFSAERTGGSVSTLTIQRTQQEDSAVYLCASSLAGPKEQFFGPGTRLTVL.

The chain combines TRBV19 with TRBJ2-1; D assignment may be TRBD1 or TRBD2 (6 bases each). Germline loops: CDR1 LNHDA, CDR2 SQIVND (reference sequence). With 6 bases removed from V and 5 bases from J, the gap between germline ends came to 17 bases. This CDR3 comprises 15 residues. The CDR3 sequence is CASRSGYGGHNEQFF. CDR3 in DNA: TGTGCCAGTAGGTCCGGTTACGGGGGCCACAATGAGCAGTTCTTC.

This clonotype has a handful of counts. J is TRBJ2-6 and V is TRBV4-1; 7 bases match TRBD1. This CDR3 comprises 20 residues. Unmatched junction bases numbered 14, after V lost 3 bases and J lost 0 bases. Per the germline V gene, CDR1 is MGHRA and CDR2 is YSYEKL. The CDR3 is CASSQATGTTSSSGANVLTF. CDR3 DNA sequence: TGCGCCAGCAGCCAGGCGACAGGGACGACCAGCTCCTCTGGGGCCAACGTCCTGACTTTC.

The chain combines TRBV7-8 with TRBJ1-6, with D hard to call. Trimming left V 0 bases short and J 3 bases short, with 12 bases between. This CDR3 is built from 17 residues. The germline V gene has CDR1 SGHVS and CDR2 FQNEAQ. The CDR3 DNA reads TGTGCCAGCAGCTTAGCGCGTAGAACAGACTATAATTCACCCCTCCACTTT. Amino acid sequence: CASSLARRTDYNSPLHF.

This clonotype was counted only a few times. The chain combines TRBV6-5 with TRBJ2-1; TRBD2 might be the D (6 bases). In germline, CDR1 is MNHEY, CDR2 SVGAGI. With 0 bases removed from V and 4 bases from J, the gap between germline ends came to 13 bases. The CDR3 sequence is 16 residues long. The CDR3 sequence is CASSYSRRGNYNEQFF. The CDR3 DNA reads TGTGCCAGCAGTTACTCGCGGCGGGGCAATTACAATGAGCAGTTCTTC.

The V and J genes are TRBV12-3 or TRBV12-4 and TRBJ1-5, with unresolved D. Trimming stripped 4 bases from V and 0 bases from J, with 10 bases between. The CDR3 extends over 15 amino acids. The CDR3, as DNA: TGTGCCAGCAGTTCGGAGAAATATAGCAATCAGCCCCAGCATTTT. It is translated as CASSSEKYSNQPQHF.

In its sample, this clonotype was seen a few times. The J gene is TRBJ2-5, the V gene TRBV6-2 or TRBV6-3; TRBD1 is a possible D gene (6 bases). This CDR3 contains 13 residues. V dropped 6 bases and J dropped 4 bases, with 12 bases sitting between them. The germline gives CDR1 MNHEY, CDR2 SVGEGT. CDR3 DNA sequence: TGTGCCAGCAGATCCACAGGGATAGAGACCCAGTACTTC. It specifies CASRSTGIETQYF.

The chain is built from TRBV10-1 and TRBJ1-1, with D possibly matching TRBD1 (5 bases). Germline CDR1 reads WNHNN; CDR2 reads SYGVQD (reference sequence). Trimming shortened V by 4 bases and J by 0 bases, and 15 bases separated the two germline ends. The length of the CDR3 is 16 residues. The CDR3 DNA sequence: TGCGCCAGCAGTGCTAACCTGGACAACCTGAACACTGAAGCTTTCTTT. It is translated as CASSANLDNLNTEAFF.

This clonotype has only a few counts. The chain joins TRBV28 to TRBJ2-7; D gene uncertain. The CDR3 has 12 amino acids. Germline V lookup: CDR1 MDHEN, CDR2 SYDVKM. V dropped 6 bases and J dropped 5 bases, with 11 bases sitting between them. DNA for the CDR3: TGTGCCAGCAGCGCTTCCCACGACGAGCAGTACTTC. Translated: CASSASHDEQYF.

On this clonotype: A single base separates this from a much larger clone, so it may be a read error. The gene calls are TRBV7-2 and TRBJ1-1, with a possible D match to TRBD1 (5 bases). Deletions cut 2 bases from V and 6 bases from J, with 13 bases between. Looked up from germline, CDR1 is SGHTA and CDR2 is FQGNSA. The CDR3 totals 14 residues. Written as DNA, the CDR3 is TGTGCCAGCAGCTTACGGTTTTGGGACTCTGAAGCTTTCTTT. Residues: CASSLRFWDSEAFF.

This clonotype was observed a few times. This chain uses TRBV7-8 with TRBJ1-3; no clear D gene. The CDR3 extends over 13 amino acids. V lost 0 bases, J lost 3 bases, and 3 bases lay in between. Germline lookup yields CDR1 SGHVS and CDR2 FQNEAQ. The chain's CDR3 is CASSLALGNTIYF. DNA of the CDR3: TGTGCCAGCAGCTTAGCGCTTGGAAACACCATATATTTT.

This clonotype was found many times. This sequence joins TRBV7-2 and TRBJ1-2; D gene uncertain. This CDR3 contains 12 residues. Trimming took 5 bases from V and 2 from J, leaving 6 bases between them. In germline, CDR1 is SGHTA, CDR2 FQGNSA. The DNA of the CDR3 is TGTGCCAGCAGCGCAGAGAACTATGGCTACACCTTC. The encoded protein is CASSAENYGYTF.

The chain uses TRBV7-2 and TRBJ2-7, with 8 bases aligning to TRBD2. The V segment lost 8 bases and the J segment 4 bases; nucleotides outside the gene matches: 10. Germline V CDR1 and CDR2: SGHTA, FQGNSA. The CDR3 is 14 amino acids. The CDR3 DNA sequence: TGTGCCAGCCTACCGGGGGGGGGGCGATACGAGCAGTACTTC. Translation: CASLPGGGRYEQYF.

J is TRBJ2-5 and V is TRBV6-5, with D possibly being TRBD1 (6 bases). Trimming took 6 bases from V and 3 from J, leaving 14 bases between them. The CDR3 is 14 amino acids. Germline loops: CDR1 MNHEY, CDR2 SVGAGI. This CDR3 is CASSTGGQKETQYF. DNA of the CDR3: TGTGCCAGCAGCACGGGCGGACAGAAAGAGACCCAGTACTTC.

This chain links TRBV12-5 with TRBJ1-1; D remains ambiguous. CDR1 is LGHNT and CDR2 is FRNRAP in the germline V gene. V gave up 5 bases and J gave up 5 bases, with 9 bases separating them. This CDR3 region has 12 residues. As DNA, the CDR3 is TGTGCTAGTGGTCCTATTAGTACTGAAGCTTTCTTT. It codes for CASGPISTEAFF.

This clonotype was counted only a few times. The chain is built from TRBV7-8 and TRBJ2-7, with 8 bases identical to TRBD1. The junction had 5 bases not matched to a gene; V was cut back by 1 base and J by 3 bases. Looked up from germline, CDR1 is SGHVS and CDR2 is FQNEAQ. CDR3 length equals 15 residues. This chain's CDR3 is CASSLEGQVDYEQYF. For the CDR3, the DNA is TGTGCCAGCAGCTTAGAGGGACAGGTAGACTACGAGCAGTACTTC.

There are a few counts of this clonotype. The V and J genes are TRBV12-3 or TRBV12-4 and TRBJ1-5, with TRBD1 identical over 7 bases. The CDR3 loop spans 13 amino acids. V was pared by 6 bases and J by 7 bases, with 6 bases of the junction left unmatched. This chain's CDR3 is CASRTGNRQPQHF. The CDR3 region has the DNA TGTGCCAGCAGGACAGGGAATCGGCAGCCCCAGCATTTT.

This clonotype turned up a few times. V usage is TRBV4-1 and J usage is TRBJ1-1, with D possibly TRBD1 on 5 matching bases. The V gene lost 4 bases and the J gene lost 3 bases, with 9 bases spanning the gap. Germline values: CDR1 MGHRA, CDR2 YSYEKL. The CDR3 is made up of 13 amino acids. The CDR3 loop is CASSREGYTEAFF. The DNA of the CDR3 is TGCGCCAGCAGCCGAGAGGGGTACACTGAAGCTTTCTTT.

This clonotype was detected only a few times. This chain links TRBV20-1 with TRBJ2-2; the match to TRBD1 covers 9 bases. There are 16 residues in the CDR3. In germline, CDR1 is DFQATT, CDR2 SNEGSKA (reference sequence). With V trimmed by 1 base and J by 4 bases, 7 bases remained unmatched. The CDR3 loop reads CSARVGTGWSTGELFF. The CDR3 DNA reads as TGCAGTGCTAGAGTTGGGACAGGGTGGAGCACCGGGGAGCTGTTTTTT.

In this sample, this clonotype turned up a few times. The chain employs TRBV6-6 and TRBJ1-2; the D gene is possibly TRBD1 (5 bases). The germline V gene has CDR1 MNHNY and CDR2 SVGAGI (reference sequence). Trimming took off 6 bases at V and 4 bases at J, with 9 bases between the two ends. The CDR3 has 12 amino acids. The CDR3 region is CASRGESYGYTF. The CDR3 DNA is TGTGCCAGCAGAGGGGAGTCCTATGGCTACACCTTC.

In its sample, this clonotype was seen a few times. This chain uses TRBV7-9 with TRBJ2-7, with TRBD1 matching over 9 bases. This CDR3 contains 15 residues. Germline values: CDR1 SEHNR, CDR2 FQNEAQ (reference sequence). V was clipped by 2 bases and J by 5 bases; unmatched bases: 7. The CDR3 protein is CASSLSGTGLNEQYF. CDR3 nucleotides: TGTGCCAGCAGCTTATCCGGGACAGGGCTCAACGAGCAGTACTTC.

The V and J genes are TRBV5-4 and TRBJ2-2, with TRBD2 matching over 7 bases. The CDR3 is made up of 15 amino acids. CDR1 is SGHNT, CDR2 YYREEE, per germline (reference sequence). Germline trimming cut 7 bases from V and 3 bases from J; bases unmatched to any gene: 9. CDR3: CASSGGPSYTGELFF. The CDR3 DNA follows: TGTGCCAGCTCGGGGGGACCGTCGTACACCGGGGAGCTGTTTTTT. Full variable domain (outside the CDR3, taken from reference TRBV5-4 and TRBJ2-2): ETGVTQSPTHLIKTRGQQVTLRCSSQSGHNTVSWYQQALGQGPQFIFQYYREEENGRGNFPPRFSGLQFPNYSSELNVNALELDDSALYLCASSGGPSYTGELFFGEGSRLTVL.

The V gene is TRBV6-6, the J gene TRBJ2-5, with TRBD2 identical over 15 bases. This CDR3 comprises 19 residues. CDR1 MNHNY and CDR2 SVGAGI come from the germline V gene (reference sequence). Trimming at V came to 2 bases and at J to 2 bases, leaving 9 bases not matched to a gene. The CDR3 nucleotides read TGTGCCAGCAGTTACAAAGGACTAGCGGGGGGGTCCTTACAAGAGACCCAGTACTTC. Translating it yields CASSYKGLAGGSLQETQYF.

CDR3: CASSYSGSVGNTIYF. The DNA of the CDR3 is TGTGCCAGCAGTTACTCAGGTTCAGTAGGAAACACCATATATTTT. This rearrangement joins TRBV6-6 to TRBJ1-3; D not certain. V lost 0 bases to trimming and J lost 4 bases, with 10 bases between them. The CDR3 spans 15 residues. Per the germline V gene, CDR1 is MNHNY and CDR2 is SVGAGI (reference sequence).